This entry lists 9 T cell receptor beta chains sequenced from one sample in a study of neoadjuvant anti-PD-1 for oral cavity cancer. The protocol was immunoSEQ multiplex PCR, while the TCRdb copy is restricted to in-frame clones and leaves out a portion. The data show about 14,000 clones, over 65% seen once. Sample time point: after neoadjuvant nivolumab, at surgical resection. Source: PBMCs, taken after nivolumab (anti-PD-1) treatment. The receptors come from a person aged 40-85 years with oral cavity squamous cell carcinoma.

The genes are TRBV16 and TRBJ2-3; 7 bases fit TRBD1. Trimming removed 0 bases from V and 0 bases from J; junction bases left unmatched: 21. Germline assignment: CDR1 KGHSY and CDR2 FQNENV. The CDR3 runs 22 residues. In nucleotides, the CDR3 is TGTGCCAGCAGCCAATCTGTTTTCGGGTTAGTTCGACAGGGCCTTAGCACAGATACGCAGTATTTT. Translating gives CASSQSVFGLVRQGLSTDTQYF.

This clone was seen a handful of times. The chain has TRBV19 and TRBJ1-3; a weak D match, TRBD1 (5 bases). Germline CDR1 LNHDA, CDR2 SQIVND (reference sequence). The length of the CDR3 is 15 residues. Trimming stripped 5 bases from V and 0 bases from J, with 11 bases between. CDR3 in amino acids: CASSFPDTSGNTIYF. CDR3 coding DNA: TGTGCCAGTAGTTTCCCGGACACCTCTGGAAACACCATATATTTT.

The gene calls are TRBV5-1 and TRBJ2-3, with D maybe TRBD1 (7 bases). The CDR3 length is 15 residues. Germline V gene sequence: CDR1 SGHRS, CDR2 YFSETQ. Trimming cost V 6 bases and J 0 bases, with 14 bases left between them. The CDR3, as DNA: TGCGCCAGCATCCCGACAGGGACTAGCACAGATACGCAGTATTTT. Translation: CASIPTGTSTDTQYF.

The chain recombines TRBV4-1 with TRBJ1-2; the match to TRBD1 covers 10 bases. V dropped 3 bases and J dropped 3; count of bases not matched to a gene: 4. This CDR3 comprises 15 residues. The germline V gene encodes CDR1 MGHRA and CDR2 YSYEKL. CDR3 in DNA: TGCGCCAGCAGCCATCAAGGACAGGGGGACTATGGCTACACCTTC. Its protein is CASSHQGQGDYGYTF.

The CDR3 nucleotides are TGTGCCAGCAGTGTTAGGACAGGGGAGTTCTATGGCTACACCTTC. Its protein product is CASSVRTGEFYGYTF. V and J are TRBV6-5 and TRBJ1-2; 9 bases are a match to TRBD1. J was trimmed by 4 bases and V by 5 bases; bases with no gene match: 8. CDR3 length: 15 residues. CDR1 MNHEY and CDR2 SVGAGI come from the germline V gene.

This clone was recorded a few times. The chain combines TRBV5-8 with TRBJ1-4; D is uncertain. V was trimmed by 7 bases and J by 0 bases, leaving 10 bases between them. This CDR3 comprises 14 residues. The germline V gene has CDR1 SGHTS and CDR2 YDEGEE. The CDR3 DNA follows: TGTGCCAGCGGCCACCGTGCAACTAATGAAAAACTGTTTTTT. Amino acids: CASGHRATNEKLFF.

A few counts support this clone. The chain couples TRBV10-3 to TRBJ1-2, with TRBD1 matching 8 bases. The trim removed 5 bases at V and 7 bases at J, leaving 9 bases unmatched. Germline V gene sequence: CDR1 ENHRY, CDR2 SYGVKD. The CDR3 sequence is 14 residues long. This CDR3 reads CAISFGQGSSGYTF. DNA for the CDR3: TGTGCCATCAGTTTTGGACAGGGAAGTTCTGGCTACACCTTC.

The chain joins TRBV30 to TRBJ2-3; a possible D gene is TRBD2 (5 bases). This CDR3 is 13 amino acids long. From germline, CDR1 is GTSNPN and CDR2 SVGIG (reference sequence). V shed 1 base and J shed 8 bases, with 13 bases lying between them. CDR3 DNA sequence: TGTGCCTGGAGTGATCTTCGGGGTGGTACGCAGTATTTT. Translated: CAWSDLRGGTQYF.

This clone came up once. The chain employs TRBV5-1 and TRBJ2-7; 8 bases are a match to TRBD1. The V segment lost 4 bases and the J segment 6 bases; nucleotides outside the gene matches: 9. Germline CDR1 is SGHRS and CDR2 is YFSETQ. CDR3 length: 14 amino acids. The CDR3 region has the DNA TGCGCCAGCAGCCCCCGACAGGGGACAGGCGAGCAGTACTTC. Translation: CASSPRQGTGEQYF.